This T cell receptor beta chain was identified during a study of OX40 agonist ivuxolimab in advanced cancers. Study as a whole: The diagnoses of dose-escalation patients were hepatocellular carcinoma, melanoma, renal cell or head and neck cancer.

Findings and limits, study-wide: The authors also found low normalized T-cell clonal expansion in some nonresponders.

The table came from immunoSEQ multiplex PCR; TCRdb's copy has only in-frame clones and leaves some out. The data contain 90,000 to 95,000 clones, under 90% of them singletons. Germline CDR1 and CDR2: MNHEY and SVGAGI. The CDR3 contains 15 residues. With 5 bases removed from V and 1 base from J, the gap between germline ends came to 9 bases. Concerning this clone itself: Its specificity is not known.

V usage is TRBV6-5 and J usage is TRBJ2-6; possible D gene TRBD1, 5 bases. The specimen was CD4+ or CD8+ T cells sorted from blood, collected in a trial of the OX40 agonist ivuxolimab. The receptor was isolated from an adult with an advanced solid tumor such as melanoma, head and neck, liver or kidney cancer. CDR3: CASSPRDSGANVLTF. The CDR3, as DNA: TGTGCCAGCAGTCCCAGGGATTCTGGGGCCAACGTCCTGACTTTC.